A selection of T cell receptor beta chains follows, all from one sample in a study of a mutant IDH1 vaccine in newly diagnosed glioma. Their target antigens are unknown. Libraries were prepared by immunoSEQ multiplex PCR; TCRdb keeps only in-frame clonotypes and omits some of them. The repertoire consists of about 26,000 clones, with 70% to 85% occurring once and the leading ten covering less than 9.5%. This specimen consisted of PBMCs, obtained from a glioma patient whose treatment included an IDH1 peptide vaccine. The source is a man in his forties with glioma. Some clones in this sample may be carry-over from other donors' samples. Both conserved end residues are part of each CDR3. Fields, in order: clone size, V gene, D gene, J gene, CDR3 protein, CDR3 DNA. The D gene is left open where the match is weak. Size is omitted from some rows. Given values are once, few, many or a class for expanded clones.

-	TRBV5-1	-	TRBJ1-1	CASSPFQGMNTEAFF	TGCGCCAGCAGCCCTTTCCAGGGGATGAACACTGAAGCTTTCTTT
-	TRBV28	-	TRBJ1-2	CASSLPRRTDYGYTF	TGTGCCAGCAGTTTACCCCGCAGAACGGACTATGGCTACACCTTC
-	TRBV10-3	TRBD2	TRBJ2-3	CAISDPTSGGDTDTQYF	TGTGCCATCAGTGACCCAACTAGCGGGGGGGACACAGATACGCAGTATTTT
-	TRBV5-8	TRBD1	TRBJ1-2	CASSLVGDRANYGYTF	TGTGCCAGCAGCTTGGTGGGGGACAGGGCTAACTATGGCTACACCTTC
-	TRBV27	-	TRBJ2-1	CASSLGSEQFF	TGTGCCAGCAGCCTTGGGTCGGAGCAGTTCTTC
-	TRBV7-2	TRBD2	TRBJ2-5	CASTQLFGGSQETQYF	TGTGCCAGCACCCAACTTTTCGGGGGGAGTCAAGAGACCCAGTACTTC
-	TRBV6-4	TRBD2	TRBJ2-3	CASSLAGGTDTQYF	TGTGCCAGCAGTCTAGCGGGGGGCACAGATACGCAGTATTTT
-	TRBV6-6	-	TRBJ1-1	CASSYSGGRTEAFF	TGTGCCAGCAGTTACTCGGGGGGGCGAACTGAAGCTTTCTTT
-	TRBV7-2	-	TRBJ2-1	CASSGAAAEYNEQFF	TGTGCCAGCAGCGGGGCAGCGGCAGAGTACAATGAGCAGTTCTTC
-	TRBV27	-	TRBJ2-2	CASSDRGRGTGELFF	TGTGCCAGCAGCGACCGGGGGCGCGGCACCGGGGAGCTGTTTTTT
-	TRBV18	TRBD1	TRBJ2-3	CASSRPPGGDTQYF	TGTGCCAGCTCACGACCCCCAGGGGGAGATACGCAGTATTTT
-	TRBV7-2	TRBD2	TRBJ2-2	CASSSGPAGGANTGELFF	TGTGCCAGCAGCTCCGGACCAGCGGGGGGTGCGAACACCGGGGAGCTGTTTTTT
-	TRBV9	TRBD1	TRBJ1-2	CASSPRGTAYGYTF	TGTGCCAGCAGCCCCAGAGGGACAGCATATGGCTACACCTTC
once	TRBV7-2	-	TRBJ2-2	CASSLRGTGELFF	TGTGCCAGCAGCCTCCGGGGGACCGGGGAGCTGTTTTTT
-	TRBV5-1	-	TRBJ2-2	CASRQGGQDTGELFF	TGCGCCAGCAGACAGGGAGGCCAAGACACCGGGGAGCTGTTTTTT
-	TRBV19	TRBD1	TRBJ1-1	CASSIQARTGDTEAFF	TGTGCCAGTAGTATTCAAGCCAGGACAGGGGACACTGAAGCTTTCTTT
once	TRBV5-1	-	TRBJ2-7	CASSDPQGSYEQYF	TGCGCCAGCAGCGACCCACAGGGCTCCTACGAGCAGTACTTC
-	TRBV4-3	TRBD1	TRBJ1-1	CASSQDPGAGGETEAFF	TGCGCCAGCAGCCAAGATCCCGGGGCAGGGGGAGAGACTGAAGCTTTCTTT
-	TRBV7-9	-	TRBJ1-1	CASSPQVSGPGTEAFF	TGTGCCAGCAGCCCCCAAGTTTCGGGCCCCGGCACTGAAGCTTTCTTT
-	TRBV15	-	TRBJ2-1	CATGRREQFF	TGTGCCACAGGCCGTCGTGAGCAGTTCTTC
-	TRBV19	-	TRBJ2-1	CASISGTSGDNEQFF	TGTGCCAGTATCTCCGGGACGTCCGGGGACAATGAGCAGTTCTTC
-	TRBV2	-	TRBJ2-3	CASSELRGGFTDTQYF	TGTGCCAGCAGTGAGTTAAGGGGGGGGTTTACAGATACGCAGTATTTT
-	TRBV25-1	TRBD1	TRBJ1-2	CASSVSWNRGREGYTF	TGTGCCAGCAGTGTATCCTGGAACAGGGGGCGGGAAGGCTACACCTTC
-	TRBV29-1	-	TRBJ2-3	CSVDAGPGDTQYF	TGCAGCGTTGATGCCGGACCAGGGGATACGCAGTATTTT
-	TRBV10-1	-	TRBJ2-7	CASSDVGYSYEQYF	TGCGCCAGCAGTGATGTGGGGTACTCCTACGAGCAGTACTTC
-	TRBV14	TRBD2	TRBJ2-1	CASSQSWAGVQFF	TGTGCCAGCAGCCAATCCTGGGCGGGAGTACAGTTCTTC